This TCR beta chain emerged from a study of OX40 agonist ivuxolimab in advanced cancers. Study-wide context: Enrolled patients in dose escalation had cancers that were hepatocellular carcinoma, melanoma, renal cell or head and neck cancer. Two patients with cutaneous melanoma and one with hepatocellular carcinoma, three in total, showed partial responses.

Sequencing used immunoSEQ multiplex PCR; TCRdb keeps in-frame clones, though not all of them. The table lists about 66,000 clones, more than 60% of them singletons. This clonotype originated in an adult with an advanced solid tumor such as melanoma, head and neck, liver or kidney cancer. Sample: CD4+ or CD8+ T cells sorted from blood, taken in a trial of the OX40 agonist ivuxolimab.

The CDR3: CAWRGSGWGGYTF. CDR3 nucleotide sequence: TGTGCCTGGAGAGGGTCAGGCTGGGGCGGCTACACCTTC. The chain combines TRBV30 with TRBJ1-2; possible D gene TRBD1, 5 bases. Looked up from germline, CDR1 is GTSNPN and CDR2 is SVGIG (reference sequence). The V end lost 3 bases, the J end lost 8 bases, and 16 bases lay between the germline ends. This CDR3 has 13 residues. Looking up the rest from reference TRBV30 and TRBJ1-2 gives the full variable domain: SQTIHQWPATLVQPVGSPLSLECTVEGTSNPNLYWYRQAAGRGLQLLFYSVGIGQISSEVPQNLSASRPQDRQFILSSKKLLLSDSGFYLCAWRGSGWGGYTFGSGTRLTVV.